What follows are 16 T cell receptor beta chains derived from one specimen sequenced in a study of shared clonotypes between healthy human individuals. Libraries were prepared by immunoSEQ multiplex PCR; TCRdb keeps only in-frame clonotypes and omits some of them. The sample consists of some 1,100,000 clones, roughly 74% of them appearing once. The sample was memory CD4+ T cells from PBMCs. Indicated subset: CD45RA-negative fraction. These receptors all stem from a man younger than 35 in good health. Some clones in this sample may be carry-over from other donors' samples.

The chain carries TRBV5-1 and TRBJ1-1; a possible D gene is TRBD1 (6 bases). CDR3 length equals 14 residues. Germline V gene data show CDR1 as SGHRS and CDR2 as YFSETQ. Trimming pared 4 bases from V and 5 bases from J, leaving 15 bases between. The CDR3 loop is CASSPQGYGTEAFF. CDR3 DNA sequence: TGCGCCAGCAGCCCACAGGGATATGGAACTGAAGCTTTCTTT.

In DNA form, the CDR3 reads TGTGCCAGCATTGCAGGTACCTATGGCTACACCTTC. As protein: CASIAGTYGYTF. The rearrangement links TRBV25-1 to TRBJ1-2; D ambiguous. V lost 7 bases and J lost 4, with 10 bases in between. Germline V gene lookup returns CDR1 MGHDK and CDR2 SYGVNS. This CDR3 contains 12 residues.

This clone has more than one count but fewer than ten. At the DNA level, this CDR3 is encoded by other sequences in the same sample as well. The gene calls are TRBV7-9 and TRBJ1-1; D is undetermined. The V and J ends lost 2 bases and 1 base respectively, with 2 bases between them. The germline CDR1 and CDR2 sequences are SEHNR and FQNEAQ (reference sequence). CDR3 length equals 12 residues. The CDR3 is CASSLQNTEAFF. CDR3 coding DNA: TGTGCCAGCAGCTTACAGAACACTGAAGCTTTCTTT.

V and J are TRBV28 and TRBJ2-1, with 10 bases matching TRBD2. Germline V CDR1 and CDR2: MDHEN, SYDVKM. Trimming cost V 5 bases and J 5 bases; bases outside gene matches: 6. The CDR3 length is 15 residues. The CDR3 protein is CASSKSGRGDNEQFF. In DNA form, the CDR3 reads TGTGCCAGCAGTAAGAGCGGGAGGGGCGACAATGAGCAGTTCTTC.

A single count supports this clone. The gene calls are TRBV6-5 and TRBJ1-1; D uncertain. This CDR3 region has 15 residues. Germline CDR1 and CDR2: MNHEY and SVGAGI. V gave up 0 bases and J gave up 8 bases, with 16 bases separating them. CDR3 sequence: CASSYSRSGLGEAFF. DNA of the CDR3: TGTGCCAGCAGTTACTCGAGGTCCGGCCTGGGAGAAGCTTTCTTT.

This clone was detected only once. The genes are TRBV5-8 and TRBJ2-5; the D call may be TRBD1 or TRBD2 (6 bases each). CDR1 SGHTS and CDR2 YDEGEE come from the germline V gene. Trimming stripped 0 bases from V and 6 bases from J, with 12 bases between. The CDR3 spans 14 residues. The CDR3 protein is CASSLGGAGKTQYF. The CDR3 DNA reads as TGTGCCAGCAGCTTGGGGGGGGCAGGGAAGACCCAGTACTTC.

J is TRBJ1-1 and V is TRBV5-4; no clear D. Germline CDR1 SGHNT, CDR2 YYREEE (reference sequence). The CDR3 runs to 14 residues. The V end lost 1 base, the J end lost 1 base, and 8 bases lay between the germline ends. The CDR3 bases are TGTGCCAGCAGCTTGAGGGCAGGGAACACTGAAGCTTTCTTT. Protein sequence: CASSLRAGNTEAFF. The full variable domain, rest sourced from reference TRBV5-4 and TRBJ1-1, is ETGVTQSPTHLIKTRGQQVTLRCSSQSGHNTVSWYQQALGQGPQFIFQYYREEENGRGNFPPRFSGLQFPNYSSELNVNALELDDSALYLCASSLRAGNTEAFFGQGTRLTVV.

The chain recombines TRBV30 with TRBJ1-1; 7 bases align to TRBD1. Germline values: CDR1 GTSNPN, CDR2 SVGIG (reference sequence). The CDR3 consists of 14 residues. V lost 4 bases, J lost 6 bases, and 11 bases stayed unmatched. CDR3 sequence reads: CAWTEDRLLSEAFF. CDR3 coding DNA: TGTGCCTGGACGGAGGACAGGCTATTATCTGAAGCTTTCTTT.

Comments on this clone: Within the sample, other DNA sequences also encode this same CDR3. The chain combines TRBV18 with TRBJ2-5; D perhaps matches TRBD1 (5 bases). Trimming removed 2 bases from V and 1 base from J, with 8 bases in between. This CDR3 is 14 amino acids long. Germline V gene lookup returns CDR1 KGHSH and CDR2 LQKENI. For the CDR3, the DNA is TGTGCCAGCTCACCAACGCAGGGCCAAGAGACCCAGTACTTC. Its protein is CASSPTQGQETQYF.

This chain connects TRBV7-2 to TRBJ1-5, with D hard to call. Germline V gives CDR1 SGHTA, CDR2 FQGNSA. The CDR3 runs 13 residues. V was shortened by 1 base and J by 6 bases, with 7 bases between the two germline ends. Here the CDR3 DNA reads TGTGCCAGCAGCTTAGGAGAAGGTCAGCCCCAGCATTTT. Amino acid sequence: CASSLGEGQPQHF.

Ten or more counts support this clone. The genes are TRBV11-3 and TRBJ2-1; 9 bases map to TRBD2. CDR3 length: 18 amino acids. V lost 1 base, J lost 7 bases, and 14 bases stayed unmatched. CDR1 and CDR2 (germline): SGHNT, YENEEA. This chain's CDR3 is CASSLGFGWASGTNEQFF. The CDR3 DNA follows: TGTGCCAGCAGCTTAGGCTTCGGTTGGGCTAGCGGGACGAATGAGCAGTTCTTC.

The chain links TRBV11-1 to TRBJ2-2; D may be TRBD1 or TRBD2 (5 bases each). The CDR3 spans 15 residues. Germline assignment: CDR1 SGHAT and CDR2 FQDESV (reference sequence). V lost 2 bases to trimming and J lost 0 bases, with 7 bases between them. In nucleotides, the CDR3 is TGTGCCAGCAGCTTATGGGGGTCGAACACCGGGGAGCTGTTTTTT. Protein sequence: CASSLWGSNTGELFF.

The chain uses TRBV18 and TRBJ1-3, with a weak D call TRBD1 (5 bases). The CDR3 has 15 residues. The V end was cut by 6 bases, the J end by 2 bases, with 14 bases between. Germline CDR1 reads KGHSH; CDR2 reads LQKENI. The CDR3 is CASSPQGFAGNTIYF. The CDR3, as DNA: TGTGCCAGCTCTCCCCAGGGATTTGCTGGAAACACCATATATTTT.

With respect to this clone: Other DNA variants within this sample encode the same CDR3. The chain recombines TRBV18 with TRBJ2-5; possible D gene TRBD1, 5 bases. This CDR3 has 13 amino acids. V lost 2 bases, J lost 3 bases, and 7 bases lay in between. From germline, CDR1 is KGHSH and CDR2 LQKENI. CDR3 in amino acids: CASSPGAEETQYF. In DNA form, the CDR3 reads TGTGCCAGCTCACCAGGGGCAGAAGAGACCCAGTACTTC.

The chain couples TRBV5-6 to TRBJ2-5; D could derive from TRBD1 or TRBD2 (5 bases each). The germline gives CDR1 SGHDT, CDR2 YYEEEE. The CDR3 contains 16 residues. The V gene lost 4 bases and the J gene lost 2 bases, with 18 bases spanning the gap. The CDR3 region is CASSRLPTREQETQYF. Written as DNA, the CDR3 is TGTGCCAGCAGCCGCTTACCTACCAGGGAGCAAGAGACCCAGTACTTC.

V usage is TRBV28 and J usage is TRBJ2-7, with D possibly TRBD2 on 6 matching bases. Germline values: CDR1 MDHEN, CDR2 SYDVKM. The length of the CDR3 is 13 residues. Trimming took 5 bases from V and 5 from J, leaving 13 bases between them. The chain's CDR3 is CASSRGGSHEQYF. The CDR3 DNA sequence: TGTGCCAGCAGTCGGGGAGGTTCCCACGAGCAGTACTTC.